A selection of T cell receptor beta chains follows, all from one sample in a study of cytotoxic CD8 clonotypes in ibrutinib-treated CLL. Produced via immunoSEQ multiplex PCR; TCRdb's table is partial and in-frame only. The sample records 330,000 or so clones, 67% being singletons. This material consisted of PBMCs, taken after 36 months of ibrutinib treatment. These receptors all stem from a human donor with chronic lymphocytic leukemia. Each CDR3 is given without its conserved first and last residue. Clone size, where shown, is once, few, many, or a class for clones that have expanded.

cdr3_length j_call v_call clone_size cdr3_aa
13 TRBJ1-3 TRBV4-1 few ASSQGASSGNTIY
11 TRBJ2-7 TRBV15 once ATSPQSSYEQY
12 TRBJ1-4 TRBV6-6 NA ASREQNRAEKLF
13 TRBJ1-1 TRBV5-1 NA ASSRGDKWNTEAF
11 TRBJ1-2 TRBV11-2 NA ASSFVLDYGYT
13 TRBJ2-1 TRBV27 NA ASSLWATDYNEQF
13 TRBJ1-1 TRBV4-1 NA ASSSISGLNTEAF
16 TRBJ2-3 TRBV27 NA ASSLSAPSGGATDTQY
14 TRBJ2-1 TRBV12-5 NA ASGFWGAGTPNEQF
12 TRBJ2-5 TRBV7-8 NA ASSSPGLRETQY